A selection of T cell receptor beta chains follows, all from one sample in a study of cytomegalovirus exposure and HLA in healthy donors. Libraries were prepared by immunoSEQ multiplex PCR; TCRdb keeps only in-frame clonotypes and omits some of them. Seen here are approximately 89,000 clones, approximately 72% observed once, and the top ten hold around 10%. Sequencing was performed on PBMCs. Receptor source: a young man in good health and CMV-seropositive. Each CDR3 is given with its conserved first and last residue. D genes are given only for firm matches. A clone size is listed for some rows: how often the clone was seen (once, few, many), or a class if it is expanded.

j_call v_call clone_size d_call cdr3_nt cdr3_aa
TRBJ1-2 TRBV7-2 . . TGTGCCAGCAGCCTCGCGACAGGAACGTATGGCTACACCTTC CASSLATGTYGYTF
TRBJ1-1 TRBV5-6 . . TGTGCCAGCAGCTTGGCCGGGAGGGTGTCAACTGAAGCTTTCTTT CASSLAGRVSTEAFF
TRBJ1-1 TRBV6-5 . . TGTGCCAGCAGTTACTCGAACACAGGCCCCTATGAAGCTTTCTTT CASSYSNTGPYEAFF
TRBJ2-2 TRBV7-2 . . TGTGCCAGCAGCTTAGGTCTTGTTCGCACCGGGGAGCTGTTTTTT CASSLGLVRTGELFF
TRBJ1-1 TRBV6-5 . . TGTGCCAGCAGTTTAGGGGTGAACACTGAAGCTTTCTTT CASSLGVNTEAFF
TRBJ2-7 TRBV27 . TRBD1 TGTGCCAGCAGTTACCGGGACAGTTGGGGTTACGAGCAGTACTTC CASSYRDSWGYEQYF
TRBJ1-1 TRBV2 . . TGTGCCAGCAGTGAAGGCAGGGCTATGAACACTGAAGCTTTCTTT CASSEGRAMNTEAFF
TRBJ1-1 TRBV29-1 . . TGCAGCGTCGGAACAGGGTTTTTGGGCCTCCATGAAGCTTTCTTT CSVGTGFLGLHEAFF
TRBJ2-1 TRBV29-1 . . TGCAGCGTTGAAGATTTCGTATACAATGAGCAGTTCTTC CSVEDFVYNEQFF
TRBJ2-7 TRBV19 few TRBD1 TGTGCCAGTAGTGCCTCCGGGACAGAGGTCTACGAGCAGTACTTC CASSASGTEVYEQYF